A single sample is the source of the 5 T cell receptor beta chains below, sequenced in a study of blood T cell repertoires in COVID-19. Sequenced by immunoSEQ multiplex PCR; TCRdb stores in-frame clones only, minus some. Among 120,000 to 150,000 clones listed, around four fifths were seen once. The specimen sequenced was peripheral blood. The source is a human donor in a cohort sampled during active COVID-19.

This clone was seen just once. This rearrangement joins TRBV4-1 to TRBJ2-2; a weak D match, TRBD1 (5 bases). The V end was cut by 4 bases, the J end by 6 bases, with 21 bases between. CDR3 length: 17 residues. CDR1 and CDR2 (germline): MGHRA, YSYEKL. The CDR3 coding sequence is TGCGCCAGCAGCCGTACTGTTAGGGGTAAGGACGCCGGGGAGCTGTTTTTT. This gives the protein CASSRTVRGKDAGELFF.

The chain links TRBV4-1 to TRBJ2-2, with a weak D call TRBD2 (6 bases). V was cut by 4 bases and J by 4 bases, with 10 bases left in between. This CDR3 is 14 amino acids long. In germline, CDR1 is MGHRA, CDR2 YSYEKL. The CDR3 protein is CASSPMRGTGELFF. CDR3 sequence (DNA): TGCGCCAGCAGCCCCATGCGGGGCACCGGGGAGCTGTTTTTT.

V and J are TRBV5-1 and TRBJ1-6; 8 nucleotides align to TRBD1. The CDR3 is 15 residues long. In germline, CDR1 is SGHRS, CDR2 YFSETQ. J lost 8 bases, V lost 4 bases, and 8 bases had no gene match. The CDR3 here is CASSTTGATHSPLHF. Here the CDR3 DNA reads TGCGCCAGCAGCACGACAGGGGCCACCCATTCACCCCTCCACTTT.

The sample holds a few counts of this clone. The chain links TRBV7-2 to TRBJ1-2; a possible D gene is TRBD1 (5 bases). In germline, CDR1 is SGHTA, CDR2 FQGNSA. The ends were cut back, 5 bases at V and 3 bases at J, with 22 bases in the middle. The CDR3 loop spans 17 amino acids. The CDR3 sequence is CASSPRWGPPTHYGYTF. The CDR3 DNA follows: TGTGCCAGCAGCCCCCGATGGGGCCCGCCCACCCACTATGGCTACACCTTC.

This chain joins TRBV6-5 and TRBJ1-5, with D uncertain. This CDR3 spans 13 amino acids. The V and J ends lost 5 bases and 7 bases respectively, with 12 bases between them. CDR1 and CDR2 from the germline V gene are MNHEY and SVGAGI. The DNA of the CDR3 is TGTGCCAGCAGTACGGACGGAGGACAGCCCCAGCATTTT. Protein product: CASSTDGGQPQHF.